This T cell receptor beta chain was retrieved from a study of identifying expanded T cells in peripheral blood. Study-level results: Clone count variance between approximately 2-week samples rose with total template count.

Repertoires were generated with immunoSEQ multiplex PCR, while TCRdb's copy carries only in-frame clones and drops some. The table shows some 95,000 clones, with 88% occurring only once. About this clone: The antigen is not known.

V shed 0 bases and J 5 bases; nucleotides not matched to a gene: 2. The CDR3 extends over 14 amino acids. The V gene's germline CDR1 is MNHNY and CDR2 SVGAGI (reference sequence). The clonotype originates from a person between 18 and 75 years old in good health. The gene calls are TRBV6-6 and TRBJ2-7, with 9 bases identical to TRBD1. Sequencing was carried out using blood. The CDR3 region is CASSYSDRGHEQYF. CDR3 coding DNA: TGTGCCAGCAGTTACTCGGACAGGGGCCACGAGCAGTACTTC.